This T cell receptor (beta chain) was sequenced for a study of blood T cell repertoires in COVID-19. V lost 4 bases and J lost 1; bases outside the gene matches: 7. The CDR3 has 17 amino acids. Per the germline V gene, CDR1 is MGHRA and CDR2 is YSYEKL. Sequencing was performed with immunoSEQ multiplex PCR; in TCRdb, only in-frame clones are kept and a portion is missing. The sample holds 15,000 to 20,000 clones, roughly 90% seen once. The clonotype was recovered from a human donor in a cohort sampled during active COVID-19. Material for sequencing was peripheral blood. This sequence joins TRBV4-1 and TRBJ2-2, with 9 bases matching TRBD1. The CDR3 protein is CASSPVGQGKNTGELFF. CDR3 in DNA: TGCGCCAGCAGCCCCGTGGGACAGGGAAAGAACACCGGGGAGCTGTTTTTT.